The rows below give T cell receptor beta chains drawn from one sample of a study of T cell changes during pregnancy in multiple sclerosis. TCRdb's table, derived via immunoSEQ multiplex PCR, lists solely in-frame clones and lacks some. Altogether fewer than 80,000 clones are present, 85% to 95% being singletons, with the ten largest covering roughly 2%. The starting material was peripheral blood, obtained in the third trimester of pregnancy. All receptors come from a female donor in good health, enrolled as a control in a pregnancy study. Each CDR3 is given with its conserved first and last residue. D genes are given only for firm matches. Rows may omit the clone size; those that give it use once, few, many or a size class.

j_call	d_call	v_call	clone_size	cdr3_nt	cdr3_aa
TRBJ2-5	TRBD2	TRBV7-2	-	TGTGCCAGCAGCGAGACTAGCGGGAGCACAGAGACCCAGTACTTC	CASSETSGSTETQYF
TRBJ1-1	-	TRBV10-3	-	TGTGCCATCAGTGCTGCGTTCTTCCGGAGGGGGGGGACTGAAGCTTTCTTT	CAISAAFFRRGGTEAFF
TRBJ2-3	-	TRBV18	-	TGTGCCAGCTCACCCTCCTCCCCCCCTGATACGCAGTATTTT	CASSPSSPPDTQYF
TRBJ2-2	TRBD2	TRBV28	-	TGTGCCAGCAGTTCTAGCGGGAGGTTTTCTTCGCGCACCGGGGAGCTGTTTTTT	CASSSSGRFSSRTGELFF
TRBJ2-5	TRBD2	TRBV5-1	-	TGCGCCAGCAGCTTGCTAGCGGGGGGGCTCTCGAGGGAGACCCAGTACTTC	CASSLLAGGLSRETQYF
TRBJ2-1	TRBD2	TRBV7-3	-	TGTGCCAGCAGCTTGGGACTAGAATCCTACAATGAGCAGTTCTTC	CASSLGLESYNEQFF
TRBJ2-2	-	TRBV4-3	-	TGCGCCAGCAGCCAAGAGACGGCGGGTAACACCGGGGAGCTGTTTTTT	CASSQETAGNTGELFF
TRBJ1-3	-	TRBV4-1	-	TGCGCCAGCAGCCAAGGGGCCGCAGGGACTGGAAACACCATATATTTT	CASSQGAAGTGNTIYF
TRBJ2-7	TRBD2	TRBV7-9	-	TGTGCCAGCGCGCCTAGGGAGCGGGGCCAGGCGTCGCAGTACTTC	CASAPRERGQASQYF
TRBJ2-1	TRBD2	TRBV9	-	TGTGCCAGCAGCGTAGTAGGACTAGCGGGGACCTACAATGAGCAGTTCTTC	CASSVVGLAGTYNEQFF
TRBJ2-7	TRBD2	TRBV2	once	TGTGCCAGCAGTGACGGACTAGCGGGAGTTGAGCAGTACTTC	CASSDGLAGVEQYF
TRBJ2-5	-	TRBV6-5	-	TGTGCCAGCAGTTATGCCCCAGAAGAGACCCAGTACTTC	CASSYAPEETQYF
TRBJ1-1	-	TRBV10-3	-	TGTGCCATCACCCCCTCGGGAGGTCGTGAAGCTTTCTTT	CAITPSGGREAFF
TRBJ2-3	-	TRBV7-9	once	TGTGCCAGCAGCTCATCACTCGGGGGTTTGGATACGCAGTATTTT	CASSSSLGGLDTQYF
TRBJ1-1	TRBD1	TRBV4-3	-	TGCGCCAGCAGCCAAGGGACAGGGGAGGGCACTGAAGCTTTCTTT	CASSQGTGEGTEAFF
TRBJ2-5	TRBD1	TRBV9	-	TGTGCCAGCAGCGGCCTCGGACAGGGGCAGGGAGAGACCCAGTACTTC	CASSGLGQGQGETQYF
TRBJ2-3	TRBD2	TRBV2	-	TGTGCCAGCAGATTGGCGGGAGTTAGCACAGATACGCAGTATTTT	CASRLAGVSTDTQYF
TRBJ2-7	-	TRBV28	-	TGTGCCAGCAGTTCCCTGAATATGGGAGGCTACGAGCAGTACTTC	CASSSLNMGGYEQYF
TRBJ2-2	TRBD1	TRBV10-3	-	TGTGCCATCAGAAAGGGGACAGACACCGGGGAGCTGTTTTTT	CAIRKGTDTGELFF
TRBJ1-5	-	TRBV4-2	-	TGTGCCAGCAGAACAGGGTCTGCGAGCAATCAGCCCCAGCATTTT	CASRTGSASNQPQHF
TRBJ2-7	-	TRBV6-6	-	TGTGCCAGCTATCCCGGGGGCTCCTACGAGCAGTACTTC	CASYPGGSYEQYF
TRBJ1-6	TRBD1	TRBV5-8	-	TGTGCCAGCAGCTTGGGGGGACAGATTAATTCACCCCTCCACTTT	CASSLGGQINSPLHF
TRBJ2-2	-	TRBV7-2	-	TGTGCCAGCAAACCCGGGACTTTCTTCACCGGGGAGCTGTTTTTT	CASKPGTFFTGELFF
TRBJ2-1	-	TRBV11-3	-	TGTGCCAGCAGCTTATATGGGGCAATGAACAATGAGCAGTTCTTC	CASSLYGAMNNEQFF
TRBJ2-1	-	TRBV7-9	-	TGTGCCAGCAGCTTAGTAGAGGGAAATGAGCAGTTCTTC	CASSLVEGNEQFF
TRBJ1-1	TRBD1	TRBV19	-	TGTGCCAGTAGCCTAAGGGGGCCCCGGGAAGCTTTCTTT	CASSLRGPREAFF
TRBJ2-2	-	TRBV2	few	TGTGCCAGCAGTGAAGCCCACTACGGACAGCTCACCGGGGAGCTGTTTTTT	CASSEAHYGQLTGELFF
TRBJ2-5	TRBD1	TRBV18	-	TGTGCCAGCTCACCTGGGACAGGCGAGACCCAGTACTTC	CASSPGTGETQYF
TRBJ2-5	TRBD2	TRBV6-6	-	TGTGCCAGCAGTTACTCGGCTAGCGGGGTTGTGACCCAGTACTTC	CASSYSASGVVTQYF
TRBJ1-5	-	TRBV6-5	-	TGTGCCAGCAGTCGTCCCGGTCAGCCCCAGCATTTT	CASSRPGQPQHF
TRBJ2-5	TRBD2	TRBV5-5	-	TGTGCCAGCAGCTTGCGGGGGGGCCTTTGGGAGACCCAGTACTTC	CASSLRGGLWETQYF
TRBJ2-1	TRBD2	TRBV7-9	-	TGTGCCAGCAGCGGGACTAGCGGGAGGGCTTACAATGAGCAGTTCTTC	CASSGTSGRAYNEQFF
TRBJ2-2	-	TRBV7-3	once	TGTGCCAGCAGCTCAGTGTCCACCGGGGAGCTGTTTTTT	CASSSVSTGELFF
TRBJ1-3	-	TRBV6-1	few	TGTGCCAGCAGTATCGGGCAGGGCGGAAACACCATATATTTT	CASSIGQGGNTIYF
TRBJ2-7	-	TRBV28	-	TGTGCCAGCAGTTTTAGCCGGCCGAGCGACGAGCAGTACTTC	CASSFSRPSDEQYF
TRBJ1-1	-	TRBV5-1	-	TGCGCCAGCAGCAGGGGGGGGAATTTGAACACTGAAGCTTTCTTT	CASSRGGNLNTEAFF
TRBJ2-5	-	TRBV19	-	TGTGCCAGTAGTATAGATCGATCTGTCAAGAGGCCCCAGTACTTC	CASSIDRSVKRPQYF
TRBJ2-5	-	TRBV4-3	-	TGCGCCAGCAGCACAGGGTGGGGAGCGGAGACCCAGTACTTC	CASSTGWGAETQYF
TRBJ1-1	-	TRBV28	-	TGTGCCAGCAGTTCAGGGGAGGGGAGGTTGGCTTTCTTT	CASSSGEGRLAFF
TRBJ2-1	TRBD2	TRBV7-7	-	TGTGCTAGCAGCTTAGTGCCTAGCGGGGCTGGCGGGAATGAGCAGTTCTTC	CASSLVPSGAGGNEQFF
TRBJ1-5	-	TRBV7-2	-	TGTGCCAGCAGCTTTATCGGGACTGATAATCAGCCCCAGCATTTT	CASSFIGTDNQPQHF
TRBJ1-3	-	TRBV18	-	TGTGCCAGCTCACCCCCCCCAGGGAACACCATATATTTT	CASSPPPGNTIYF
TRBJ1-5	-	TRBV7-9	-	TGTGCCAGCAGCTTGAGCACAATTGGGGGAGGGAGAAGCAATCAGCCCCAGCATTTT	CASSLSTIGGGRSNQPQHF
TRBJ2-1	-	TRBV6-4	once	TGTGCCAGCAGTGCGGGGACACGCGGTGAGCAGTTCTTC	CASSAGTRGEQFF
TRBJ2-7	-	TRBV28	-	TGTGCCAGCAGTTTACCAAGGGGGGGTGGCGACGAGCAGTACTTC	CASSLPRGGGDEQYF
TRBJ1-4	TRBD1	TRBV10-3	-	TGTGCCACGGCGGGACAGAATGAAAAACTGTTTTTT	CATAGQNEKLFF
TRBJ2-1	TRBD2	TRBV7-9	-	TGTGCCACCGAGAGCGGGAGTGTCTACAATGAGCAGTTCTTC	CATESGSVYNEQFF
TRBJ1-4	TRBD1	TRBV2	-	TGTGCCAGCAGTGGCAGACAGGGATCAACTAATGAAAAACTGTTTTTT	CASSGRQGSTNEKLFF
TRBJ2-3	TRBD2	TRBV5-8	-	TGTGCCAGCAGCTTGTATGCGGGAGTTGTCACAGATACGCAGTATTTT	CASSLYAGVVTDTQYF
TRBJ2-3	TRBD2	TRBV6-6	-	TGTGCCAGCAGCACACTAGCGGGAGGACCCGATACGCAGTATTTT	CASSTLAGGPDTQYF
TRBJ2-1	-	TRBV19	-	TGTGCCAGTAGTATGGGGGTTGGGGGGACAGCGGCGTACAATGAGCAGTTCTTC	CASSMGVGGTAAYNEQFF
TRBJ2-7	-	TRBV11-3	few	TGTGCCAGCAGCTTAGGACAGCTATACGAGCAGTACTTC	CASSLGQLYEQYF
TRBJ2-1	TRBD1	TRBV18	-	TGTGCCAGCTCACCGGTCGGGACAGGAGATAATGAGCAGTTCTTC	CASSPVGTGDNEQFF
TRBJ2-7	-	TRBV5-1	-	TGCGCCAGCAGCTTGGGTTACGGTGCCTACGAGCAGTACTTC	CASSLGYGAYEQYF
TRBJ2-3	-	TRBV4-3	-	TGCGCCAGCAGCCAAACCCTTCTCTATCGCACAGATACGCAGTATTTT	CASSQTLLYRTDTQYF
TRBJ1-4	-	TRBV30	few	TGTGCCTGGAGTGTACCCCATGGGAGGGGGGTAAAACTGTTTTTT	CAWSVPHGRGVKLFF
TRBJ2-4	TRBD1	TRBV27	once	TGTGCCAGCAGTTTAGAACCAGGGGGAAACATTCAGTACTTC	CASSLEPGGNIQYF